Presented here are 32 T cell receptor beta chains from one specimen sequenced in a study of cytomegalovirus exposure and HLA in healthy donors. In the PCR, 60 Vbeta and 13 Jbeta primers were used. Clones were sequenced by immunoSEQ multiplex PCR, and TCRdb holds only the in-frame ones, with some missing. The repertoire consists of about 180,000 clones, with 65% to 80% occurring once and the leading ten covering under 0.9%. The sequenced sample was PBMCs. All receptors derive from a woman in her thirties or forties in good health and CMV-seronegative.

The chain joins TRBV6-1 to TRBJ2-1; TRBD2 matches at 8 bases. The germline gives CDR1 MNHNS, CDR2 SASEGT. V trimming: 3 bases; J trimming: 9 bases; junction bases outside the gene matches: 10. The CDR3 length is 15 residues. For the CDR3, the DNA is TGTGCCAGCAGTGATACGGGGGGGGCGTGGGGTGAGCAGTTCTTC. Translated: CASSDTGGAWGEQFF.

A few counts support this clone. The chain carries TRBV7-2 and TRBJ1-4; 8 positions agree with TRBD1. Trimming cost V 4 bases and J 7 bases; bases outside gene matches: 5. The germline V gene encodes CDR1 SGHTA and CDR2 FQGNSA. The CDR3 has 14 amino acids. This CDR3 is CASSSDRGSEKLFF. The DNA of the CDR3 is TGTGCCAGCAGCTCCGACAGGGGCAGTGAAAAACTGTTTTTT.

The chain uses TRBV7-8 and TRBJ1-1; 8 bases line up with TRBD1. Germline CDR1 and CDR2: SGHVS and FQNEAQ. The V segment lost 4 bases and the J segment 2 bases; nucleotides outside the gene matches: 6. The CDR3 runs to 15 residues. CDR3 amino acids: CASSSPTGVNTEAFF. CDR3 sequence (DNA): TGTGCCAGCAGCTCCCCGACAGGGGTAAACACTGAAGCTTTCTTT.

This chain uses TRBV18 with TRBJ1-1, with no clear D. From germline, CDR1 is KGHSH and CDR2 LQKENI. V gave up 2 bases and J gave up 1 base, with 8 bases separating them. The length of the CDR3 is 14 residues. CDR3 loop: CASSPNSGNTEAFF. DNA for the CDR3: TGTGCCAGCTCACCAAATTCGGGGAACACTGAAGCTTTCTTT.

The genes are TRBV4-3 and TRBJ1-1; a weak D match, TRBD1 (5 bases). Trimming removed 6 bases at V and 5 bases at J, with 16 bases between. This CDR3 is 14 amino acids long. CDR1 and CDR2 from the germline V gene are LGHNA and YSLEER. The CDR3, as DNA: TGCGCCAGCAGTCGGGACTTCCGAAAGACTGAAGCTTTCTTT. Amino acid sequence: CASSRDFRKTEAFF.

The J gene is TRBJ1-4, the V gene TRBV7-2; 8 positions match TRBD1. There are 14 residues in the CDR3. With 5 bases clipped from V and 10 bases from J, the junction kept 9 bases outside the gene matches. The germline V gene encodes CDR1 SGHTA and CDR2 FQGNSA. The CDR3 bases are TGTGCCAGCAGCCCTACAGGGGGGGGCGTAAAACTGTTTTTT. Translated: CASSPTGGGVKLFF.

Details on this clone: The junction and the germline gene differ at one end; a read error may be behind it. The chain employs TRBV5-4 and TRBJ2-5; 10 nucleotides align to TRBD2. The CDR3 contains 16 residues. Germline V lookup: CDR1 SGHNT, CDR2 YYREEE (reference sequence). The CDR3 spells CASSQELAGVGETQYF. The CDR3 coding sequence is TGCGCCAGCAGCCAAGAGCTAGCGGGAGTGGGAGAGACCCAGTACTTC.

The table lists this clone with a few counts. CDR3: CASRPKGLGGDEQFF. The CDR3 DNA reads as TGTGCCAGCAGGCCTAAGGGACTAGGGGGAGATGAGCAGTTCTTC. V usage is TRBV6-5 and J usage is TRBJ2-1; 8 bases match TRBD2. The V and J ends lost 6 bases and 8 bases, in that order; junction bases with no gene match: 12. The germline V gene has CDR1 MNHEY and CDR2 SVGAGI. This CDR3 is 15 amino acids long.

This clone was observed a handful of times. V and J are TRBV5-6 and TRBJ1-6; 8 bases align to TRBD1. V shed 0 bases and J 9 bases; nucleotides not matched to a gene: 5. Germline CDR1 and CDR2: SGHDT and YYEEEE. CDR3 length: 15 residues. CDR3 in amino acids: CASSLDGTGSSPLHF. As DNA, the CDR3 is TGTGCCAGCAGCTTGGATGGGACAGGTAGTTCACCCCTCCACTTT.

The CDR3 DNA follows: TGTGCCAGCAGGACACTTCAGTATGGCTACACCTTC. Its protein product is CASRTLQYGYTF. V and J are TRBV6-1 and TRBJ1-2; no definite D call. Germline V gene lookup returns CDR1 MNHNS and CDR2 SASEGT. The CDR3 loop spans 12 amino acids. V gave up 6 bases and J gave up 5 bases, with 10 bases separating them.

This clone has only a few counts. The genes are TRBV5-1 and TRBJ1-2, with D possibly being TRBD1 (5 bases). V shed 2 bases and J shed 1 base, with 12 bases lying between them. The CDR3 contains 15 residues. Germline V gene sequence: CDR1 SGHRS, CDR2 YFSETQ. Here the CDR3 reads CASSFGGALNYGYTF. CDR3 in DNA: TGCGCCAGCAGCTTCGGGGGTGCCCTTAACTATGGCTACACCTTC.

This sequence joins TRBV10-3 and TRBJ2-3; 9 nucleotides match TRBD2. The CDR3 has 13 amino acids. V lost 5 bases, J lost 5 bases, and 2 bases stayed unmatched. From germline, CDR1 is ENHRY and CDR2 SYGVKD. Here the CDR3 reads CAISLAGLDTQYF. The CDR3 DNA reads as TGTGCCATCAGTCTAGCGGGATTAGATACGCAGTATTTT.

The V call is TRBV6-1, the J call TRBJ2-1; TRBD1 agrees at 9 bases. The CDR3 totals 14 residues. The germline V gene encodes CDR1 MNHNS and CDR2 SASEGT. J gave up 4 bases and V 9 bases, and 7 bases lay outside the gene matches. The CDR3 reads CARDRDRAYNEQFF. In DNA form, the CDR3 reads TGTGCCAGAGACCGGGACAGGGCTTACAATGAGCAGTTCTTC.

This chain links TRBV11-2 with TRBJ2-1; 9 bases map to TRBD2. The CDR3 runs 17 residues. The germline V gene has CDR1 SGHAT and CDR2 FQNNGV. V lost 2 bases and J lost 2; bases outside the gene matches: 7. CDR3 residues: CASSLWGGGGPYNEQFF. The CDR3 DNA reads as TGTGCCAGCAGCTTATGGGGCGGGGGGGGCCCCTACAATGAGCAGTTCTTC.

The chain couples TRBV6-1 to TRBJ1-5, with D unresolved. This CDR3 is built from 16 residues. Germline V gene lookup returns CDR1 MNHNS and CDR2 SASEGT. V lost 2 bases to trimming and J lost 4 bases, with 15 bases between them. CDR3 loop: CASSEILVQPNQPQHF. The CDR3 bases are TGTGCCAGCAGTGAAATCTTGGTACAGCCGAATCAGCCCCAGCATTTT.

The rearrangement joins TRBV2 to TRBJ2-7; 12 bases are a match to TRBD2. V was clipped by 8 bases and J by 5 bases; unmatched bases: 10. The CDR3 runs 15 residues. Germline CDR1 and CDR2: SNHLY and FYNNEI. The CDR3 protein is CASAEVLAGGDEQYF. The CDR3 DNA sequence: TGTGCCAGCGCCGAGGTCCTAGCGGGGGGGGACGAGCAGTACTTC.

Only one count was recorded for this clone. This chain links TRBV30 with TRBJ2-1, with 7 positions matching TRBD2. With V trimmed by 0 bases and J by 4 bases, 6 bases remained unmatched. The CDR3 is made up of 15 amino acids. Germline V gives CDR1 GTSNPN, CDR2 SVGIG (reference sequence). The CDR3 region is CAWSVPSGGYNEQFF. For the CDR3, the DNA is TGTGCCTGGAGTGTACCTAGCGGAGGGTACAATGAGCAGTTCTTC.

This clone was recorded a few times. The chain links TRBV27 to TRBJ1-1, with no clear D. The germline V gene has CDR1 MNHEY and CDR2 SMNVEV (reference sequence). V dropped 6 bases and J dropped 3 bases, with 5 bases sitting between them. The CDR3 totals 11 residues. The DNA for the CDR3 is TGTGCCAGCAGGAGCTACACTGAAGCTTTCTTT. This translates into CASRSYTEAFF.

Only a few counts were recorded for this clone. This chain uses TRBV2 with TRBJ1-2; 10 nucleotides line up with TRBD1. V lost 6 bases, J lost 12 bases, and 4 bases stayed unmatched. Germline loops: CDR1 SNHLY, CDR2 FYNNEI. This CDR3 contains 11 residues. CDR3 sequence reads: CASSGDRGHTF. The CDR3 region has the DNA TGTGCCAGCAGCGGTGACAGGGGGCACACCTTC.

This clone was picked up one time. The rearrangement uses TRBV7-2 and TRBJ1-2; no definite D call. V lost 5 bases, J lost 0 bases, and 7 bases lay in between. This CDR3 contains 13 residues. Germline CDR1 SGHTA, CDR2 FQGNSA. The CDR3 here is CASSVTANYGYTF. The CDR3 nucleotides read TGTGCCAGCAGCGTTACAGCTAACTATGGCTACACCTTC. Based on the CDR3 plus reference TRBV7-2 and TRBJ1-2, the full variable domain is GAGVSQSPSNKVTEKGKDVELRCDPISGHTALYWYRQSLGQGLEFLIYFQGNSAPDKSGLPSDRFSAERTGGSVSTLTIQRTQQEDSAVYLCASSVTANYGYTFGSGTRLTVV.

This chain joins TRBV27 and TRBJ1-6; D may be TRBD1 (5 bases). Germline CDR1 is MNHEY and CDR2 is SMNVEV (reference sequence). V lost 3 bases and J 5 bases, leaving 8 bases between the germline ends. The CDR3 totals 14 residues. CDR3 bases: TGTGCCAGCAGTTTCAGGGCGAATAATTCACCCCTCCACTTT. Translating gives CASSFRANNSPLHF.

Remarks on this clone: Other DNA sequences in this specimen translate into the identical CDR3. The V gene is TRBV5-1, the J gene TRBJ1-1; no clear D. The V end lost 0 bases, the J end lost 6 bases, and 3 bases lay between the germline ends. Germline V CDR1 and CDR2: SGHRS, YFSETQ. CDR3 size: 11 residues. In DNA, the CDR3 is TGCGCCAGCAGCTTGGGGCCTGAAGCTTTCTTT. This codes for CASSLGPEAFF.

This chain uses TRBV5-8 with TRBJ2-2, with TRBD2 matching 8 bases. Germline V gene sequence: CDR1 SGHTS, CDR2 YDEGEE. The CDR3 runs to 14 residues. J lost 2 bases, V lost 9 bases, and 6 bases had no gene match. The CDR3 reads CAMLSGANTGELFF. CDR3 DNA: TGTGCCATGCTTAGCGGGGCTAACACCGGGGAGCTGTTTTTT.

The gene calls are TRBV28 and TRBJ1-6; maybe TRBD1 (6 bases). Germline assignment: CDR1 MDHEN and CDR2 SYDVKM. Trimming cost V 3 bases and J 3 bases, with 9 bases left between them. The length of the CDR3 is 15 residues. The CDR3 region has the DNA TGTGCCAGCAGTTTCGGGGGGCTCTATAATTCACCCCTCCACTTT. Its translation is CASSFGGLYNSPLHF.

V usage is TRBV6-5 and J usage is TRBJ1-3; D gene uncertain. The germline V and J ends were trimmed by 2 bases and 6 bases, with 14 bases remaining between them. In germline, CDR1 is MNHEY, CDR2 SVGAGI. This CDR3 is 15 amino acids long. The CDR3 coding sequence is TGTGCCAGCAGTTACAGCTCTCCTCCCGAAAACACCATATATTTT. It codes for CASSYSSPPENTIYF.

This chain joins TRBV6-4 and TRBJ2-1, with TRBD1 identical over 11 bases. From germline, CDR1 is MRHNA and CDR2 SNTAGT. The CDR3 has 15 residues. V gave up 6 bases and J gave up 7 bases; unmatched junction bases: 8. The CDR3 nucleotides are TGTGCCAGCAGCGTTTGGACAGGGGGCGTGAATGAGCAGTTCTTC. Translating it yields CASSVWTGGVNEQFF.

The rearrangement joins TRBV10-3 to TRBJ2-5, with 9 bases matching TRBD1. Germline V gene sequence: CDR1 ENHRY, CDR2 SYGVKD. The CDR3 loop spans 16 amino acids. After removal of 3 bases from V and 7 bases from J, the junction contained 12 bases not matched to a gene. The CDR3 DNA follows: TGTGCCATCAGTGAAGGGACAGGGACAGTAGGAGGGACCCAGTACTTC. Its translation: CAISEGTGTVGGTQYF.

This clone was picked up one time. V gene TRBV19 combines with J gene TRBJ1-2; tentative D call: TRBD1 (5 bases). There are 11 residues in the CDR3. Trimming took 10 bases from V and 8 from J, leaving 14 bases between them. Per the germline V gene, CDR1 is LNHDA and CDR2 is SQIVND (reference sequence). This chain's CDR3 is CATTGGAGYTF. As DNA, the CDR3 is TGTGCCACCACCGGAGGGGCCGGCTACACCTTC.

J is TRBJ2-2 and V is TRBV5-1, with D possibly TRBD1 on 5 matching bases. V dropped 1 base and J dropped 5 bases, with 9 bases sitting between them. The CDR3 is 14 residues long. Germline V CDR1 and CDR2: SGHRS, YFSETQ. CDR3 sequence reads: CASSLRAGTGELFF. The CDR3 DNA reads TGCGCCAGCAGCTTGCGAGCAGGGACCGGGGAGCTGTTTTTT.

The chain combines TRBV2 with TRBJ1-2; weak D call: TRBD1 (6 bases). V was clipped by 5 bases and J by 6 bases, with 13 bases between them. From germline, CDR1 is SNHLY and CDR2 FYNNEI. The CDR3 contains 13 residues. The CDR3 reads CASSQQGRDGYTF. In DNA, the CDR3 is TGTGCCAGCAGTCAACAGGGACGGGATGGCTACACCTTC.

The V and J genes are TRBV19 and TRBJ2-4; 7 bases map to TRBD2. CDR3 length: 14 amino acids. CDR1 and CDR2 (germline): LNHDA, SQIVND (reference sequence). J gave up 8 bases and V 5 bases, and 9 bases lay outside the gene matches. In DNA, the CDR3 is TGTGCCAGTAGTGTACTTGCGGGGGTTGACATTCAGTACTTC. This gives the protein CASSVLAGVDIQYF.

J is TRBJ1-2 and V is TRBV7-9, with 12 bases that match TRBD1. The V and J ends lost 0 bases and 8 bases, in that order; junction bases with no gene match: 7. The CDR3 sequence is 16 residues long. From germline, CDR1 is SEHNR and CDR2 FQNEAQ (reference sequence). The CDR3 is CASSLASGQGARGYTF. CDR3 sequence (DNA): TGTGCCAGCAGCTTAGCGTCGGGACAGGGGGCGAGAGGCTACACCTTC.